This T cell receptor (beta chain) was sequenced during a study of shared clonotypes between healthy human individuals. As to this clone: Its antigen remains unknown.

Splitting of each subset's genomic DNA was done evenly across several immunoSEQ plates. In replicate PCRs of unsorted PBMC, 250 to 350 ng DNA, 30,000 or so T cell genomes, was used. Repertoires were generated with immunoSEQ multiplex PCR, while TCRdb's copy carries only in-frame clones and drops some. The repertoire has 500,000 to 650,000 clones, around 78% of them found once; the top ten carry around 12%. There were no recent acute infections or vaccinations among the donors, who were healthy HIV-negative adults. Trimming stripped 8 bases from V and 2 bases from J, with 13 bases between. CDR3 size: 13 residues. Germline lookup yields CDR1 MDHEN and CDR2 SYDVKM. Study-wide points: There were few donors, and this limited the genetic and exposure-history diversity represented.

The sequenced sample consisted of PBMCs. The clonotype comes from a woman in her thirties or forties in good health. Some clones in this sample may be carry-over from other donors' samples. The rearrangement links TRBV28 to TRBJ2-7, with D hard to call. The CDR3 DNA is TGTGCCAGCGTATCCCGGGCCACCTACGAGCAGTACTTC. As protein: CASVSRATYEQYF.